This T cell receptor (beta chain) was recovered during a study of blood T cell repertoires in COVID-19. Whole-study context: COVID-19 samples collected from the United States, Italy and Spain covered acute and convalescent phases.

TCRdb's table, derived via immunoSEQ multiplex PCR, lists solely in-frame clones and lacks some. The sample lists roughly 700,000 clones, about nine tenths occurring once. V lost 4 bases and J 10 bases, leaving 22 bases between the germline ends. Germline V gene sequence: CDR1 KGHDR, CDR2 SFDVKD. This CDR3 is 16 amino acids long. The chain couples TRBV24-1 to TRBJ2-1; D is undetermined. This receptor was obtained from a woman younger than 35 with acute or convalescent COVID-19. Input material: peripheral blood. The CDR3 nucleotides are TGTGCCACCAGTGAAATTTCCGGCATAGGTCAGGCCGAGCAGTTCTTC. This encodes CATSEISGIGQAEQFF.